One sample yielded the 10 T cell receptor beta chains listed below, sequenced in a study of beta chain features in type 1 diabetes. Expressed TCRB transcripts were sequenced because the entire RNA isolate underwent reverse transcription. Measured with immunoSEQ multiplex PCR; TCRdb has only the in-frame clones, and not every one. The sample has 450,000 or so clones; about an eighth are singletons. Input material: naive CD4+ T cells from blood. The receptors come from a young woman in good health.

The chain joins TRBV4-3 to TRBJ2-5, with 7 bases lining up with TRBD2. The CDR3 extends over 14 amino acids. Trimming removed 5 bases from V and 1 base from J; junction bases left unmatched: 4. Per germline, CDR1 LGHNA and CDR2 YSLEER. The CDR3 nucleotides are TGCGCCAGCAGCAAGGGAGGGGTCCAAGAGACCCAGTACTTC. It translates to CASSKGGVQETQYF.

The V and J genes are TRBV18 and TRBJ1-5; 9 nucleotides agree with TRBD1. Germline CDR1 is KGHSH and CDR2 is LQKENI. The CDR3 is made up of 14 amino acids. J lost 6 bases, V lost 6 bases, and 6 bases had no gene match. CDR3 sequence reads: CASSQQGASQPQHF. The CDR3 DNA reads as TGTGCCAGCTCTCAACAGGGGGCGAGTCAGCCCCAGCATTTT.

This clone has only a few counts. The J gene is TRBJ1-2, the V gene TRBV7-6; 11 nucleotides agree with TRBD1. Germline V gene lookup returns CDR1 SGHVS and CDR2 FNYEAQ. The CDR3 spans 15 residues. V was pared by 4 bases and J by 6 bases, with 7 bases of the junction left unmatched. This CDR3 reads CASSSNRDRGNGYTF. The CDR3 nucleotides are TGTGCCAGCAGCTCCAACCGGGACAGGGGGAATGGCTACACCTTC.

A few counts support this clone. This rearrangement joins TRBV7-9 to TRBJ1-1, with a tentative D call TRBD1 (6 bases). The ends were cut back, 4 bases at V and 10 bases at J, with 25 bases in the middle. From germline, CDR1 is SEHNR and CDR2 FQNEAQ (reference sequence). The CDR3 extends over 16 amino acids. The CDR3, as DNA: TGTGCCAGCAGCTCCACGGGACATACGACGTTTAGGGGAGCTTTCTTT. Protein product: CASSSTGHTTFRGAFF. Using reference TRBV7-9 and TRBJ1-1 for the parts outside the CDR3, the full variable domain is DTGVSQNPRHKITKRGQNVTFRCDPISEHNRLYWYRQTLGQGPEFLTYFQNEAQLEKSRLLSDRFSAERPKGSFSTLEIQRTEQGDSAMYLCASSSTGHTTFRGAFFGQGTRLTVV.

This clone was counted only a few times. This chain links TRBV9 with TRBJ1-2; D remains unclear. Between the trimmed V and J ends, which lost 5 bases and 5 bases, there was a span of 13 bases. The CDR3 sequence is 13 residues long. The germline gives CDR1 SGDLS, CDR2 YYNGEE. The CDR3 spells CASRPNTGYGYTF. The CDR3, as DNA: TGTGCCAGCAGACCTAACACGGGATATGGCTACACCTTC.

A few counts support this clone. The V call is TRBV5-1, the J call TRBJ2-5; D uncertain. The V and J ends lost 4 bases and 4 bases respectively, with 17 bases between them. The germline gives CDR1 SGHRS, CDR2 YFSETQ. This CDR3 has 15 amino acids. The CDR3 DNA reads TGCGCCAGCAGCCAAGAACCAGCCGAGATAGAGACCCAGTACTTC. This codes for CASSQEPAEIETQYF.

This clone was seen only a few times. V is TRBV7-9 and J is TRBJ1-6; D is unresolved. V was cut by 1 base and J by 6 bases, with 10 bases left in between. CDR1 SEHNR and CDR2 FQNEAQ come from the germline V gene (reference sequence). The CDR3 has 15 amino acids. The CDR3 nucleotides read TGTGCCAGCAGCTTAGGGATCTCTTTTAATTCACCCCTCCACTTT. This sequence encodes CASSLGISFNSPLHF.

The V call is TRBV7-9, the J call TRBJ2-1; 7 nucleotides agree with TRBD1. V lost 2 bases to trimming and J lost 0 bases; unmatched junction nucleotides: 4. Germline CDR1 is SEHNR and CDR2 is FQNEAQ (reference sequence). The CDR3 loop spans 16 amino acids. Here the CDR3 reads CASSLKTGSSYNEQFF. The DNA of the CDR3 is TGTGCCAGCAGCTTAAAGACAGGGAGCTCCTACAATGAGCAGTTCTTC.

This clone was seen only a few times. In nucleotides, the CDR3 is TGTGCCAGCAGCTTCCAACGGGAGGATAGGAATGAGCAGTTCTTC. It encodes CASSFQREDRNEQFF. This rearrangement joins TRBV7-9 to TRBJ2-1, with TRBD2 identical over 7 bases. The CDR3 consists of 15 residues. The germline V gene has CDR1 SEHNR and CDR2 FQNEAQ (reference sequence). The V gene end was trimmed by 3 bases and the J gene end by 7 bases; junction bases not matched to a gene: 9.

This clone has more than one count but fewer than ten. V and J are TRBV2 and TRBJ1-6, with D uncertain. From germline, CDR1 is SNHLY and CDR2 FYNNEI. The V end lost 4 bases, the J end lost 4 bases, and 5 bases lay between the germline ends. The CDR3 has 13 amino acids. The CDR3 protein is CASSGEYNSPLHF. As DNA, the CDR3 is TGTGCCAGCAGTGGAGAATATAATTCACCCCTCCACTTT.